This entry lists 11 T cell receptor beta chains sequenced from one sample in a study of Ad26.COV2.S vaccination and SARS-CoV-2 variants. Sequencing used immunoSEQ multiplex PCR; TCRdb keeps in-frame clones, though not all of them. The sample consists of about 350,000 clones, around nine tenths of them appearing once. Treatment described: around 19 received Ad26.COV2.S at low or high dose, single or two shots; a few received placebo; per-sample allocation not given. Day 63 following the first vaccine or placebo injection was when the samples were taken. Sequencing was performed on peripheral blood, taken in a trial of Ad26.COV2.S vaccine versus placebo. Every receptor here comes from a person aged 18-65 years who received the Ad26.COV2.S COVID-19 vaccine or a placebo.

The chain carries TRBV4-1 and TRBJ2-1, with 14 bases aligning to TRBD2. V lost 3 bases to trimming and J lost 7 bases; unmatched junction nucleotides: 8. Germline assignment: CDR1 MGHRA and CDR2 YSYEKL. The CDR3 sequence is 17 residues long. The CDR3 reads CASSHPGTSGSQNEQFF. As DNA, the CDR3 is TGCGCCAGCAGCCACCCCGGGACTAGCGGGAGTCAAAATGAGCAGTTCTTC.

This chain links TRBV29-1 with TRBJ2-1; D not resolved. The CDR3 is made up of 12 amino acids. V was pared by 6 bases and J by 5 bases, with 11 bases between. The germline V gene has CDR1 SQVTM and CDR2 ANQGSEA. In DNA form, the CDR3 reads TGCAGCGTCGCCCCCGCCGACAATGAGCAGTTCTTC. Protein product: CSVAPADNEQFF.

CDR3: CASSSGQGLLYEQYF. The CDR3 DNA reads as TGTGCCAGCAGTTCTGGACAGGGGTTACTCTACGAGCAGTACTTC. The rearrangement links TRBV27 to TRBJ2-7; 9 nucleotides agree with TRBD1. V lost 4 bases and J lost 3; bases outside the gene matches: 7. The CDR3 covers 15 residues. Germline assignment: CDR1 MNHEY and CDR2 SMNVEV (reference sequence).

V is TRBV11-2 and J is TRBJ2-7; TRBD1 or TRBD2 may be the D gene (5 bases each). Germline V gene data show CDR1 as SGHAT and CDR2 as FQNNGV. This CDR3 contains 18 residues. V lost 6 bases and J lost 2, with 26 bases in between. DNA of the CDR3: TGTGCCAGCAGTTCCCCCTATACTTTCTACGGGACGGCCTACGAGCAGTACTTC. Translated: CASSSPYTFYGTAYEQYF.

This rearrangement joins TRBV3-1 (or the pseudogene TRBV3-2) to TRBJ2-2; D is ambiguous. Deletions cut 1 base from V and 12 bases from J, with 6 bases between. The CDR3 length is 11 residues. Germline V gives CDR1 LGHDT, CDR2 YNNKEL (reference sequence). Written as DNA, the CDR3 is TGTGCCAGCAGCCAAGTCAGGCAGCTGTTTTTT. It codes for CASSQVRQLFF.

The CDR3 loop reads CASSSTGESGSPLHF. CDR3 nucleotides: TGTGCCAGCAGCTCAACAGGGGAAAGTGGTTCACCCCTCCACTTT. The chain employs TRBV11-2 and TRBJ1-6; 7 bases match TRBD1. J was trimmed by 9 bases and V by 4 bases; bases with no gene match: 9. CDR1 SGHAT and CDR2 FQNNGV come from the germline V gene. This CDR3 is 15 amino acids long.

The V gene is TRBV5-1, the J gene TRBJ2-2; no reliable D call. The CDR3 has 15 amino acids. Germline CDR1 is SGHRS and CDR2 is YFSETQ. V lost 1 base to trimming and J lost 4 bases, with 11 bases between them. The CDR3 here is CASSLRSSATGELFF. The CDR3 DNA reads TGCGCCAGCAGCTTGAGGAGTAGTGCCACCGGGGAGCTGTTTTTT.

This clone was seen just once. The J gene is TRBJ2-2, the V gene TRBV5-4, with TRBD1 matching 9 bases. The germline V gene encodes CDR1 SGHNT and CDR2 YYREEE (reference sequence). The CDR3 length is 14 residues. The V segment lost 4 bases and the J segment 7 bases; nucleotides outside the gene matches: 5. CDR3 sequence: CASSRTGVVGELFF. CDR3 nucleotides: TGTGCCAGCAGCCGGACAGGGGTGGTCGGGGAGCTGTTTTTT.

The V call is TRBV2, the J call TRBJ1-1; D gene ambiguous. CDR3 length: 11 amino acids. CDR1 is SNHLY, CDR2 FYNNEI, per germline. Trimming removed 7 bases from V and 7 bases from J, with 10 bases in between. This chain's CDR3 is CASILGGEAFF. Written as DNA, the CDR3 is TGTGCCAGCATCTTGGGAGGTGAAGCTTTCTTT. Filled out from reference TRBV2 and TRBJ1-1, the complete variable domain reads EPEVTQTPSHQVTQMGQEVILRCVPISNHLYFYWYRQILGQKVEFLVSFYNNEISEKSEIFDDQFSVERPDGSNFTLKIRSTKLEDSAMYFCASILGGEAFFGQGTRLTVV.

The chain employs TRBV9 and TRBJ1-6; 9 bases agree with TRBD1. The CDR3 consists of 14 residues. The germline V gene has CDR1 SGDLS and CDR2 YYNGEE. After removal of 0 bases from V and 10 bases from J, the junction contained 2 bases not matched to a gene. The CDR3 region is CASSVGTGDSPLHF. The DNA of the CDR3 is TGTGCCAGCAGCGTAGGGACAGGGGACTCACCCCTCCACTTT.

In nucleotides, the CDR3 is TGTGCCAGCAGCCAATCATCAGCTACGCAGTACTTC. Translation: CASSQSSATQYF. This chain links TRBV3-1 (or the pseudogene TRBV3-2) with TRBJ2-7, with D unresolved. The CDR3 is 12 residues long. Deletions cut 2 bases from V and 9 bases from J, with 11 bases between. Germline loops: CDR1 LGHDT, CDR2 YNNKEL (reference sequence).